Shown below are 5 T cell receptor beta chains from a single sample sequenced in a study of shared clonotypes between healthy human individuals (TCRdb year 2020). Libraries were prepared through the immunoSEQ multiplex PCR assay. TCRdb holds this immuneACCESS table with in-frame rearrangements only. Some clones are missing; in checked studies, unresolved V genes explain under half, and the rest has no known cause. This sample is represented by around 550,000 clones; less than 96% of them were singletons. About 0.057% of the sample is in the top ten clones. Sequencing was done on a sample of naive CD4+ T cells sorted from blood. Reading the label with the study, this specimen's cell subset or site is: CD45RA+ positively selected. All receptors come from a woman aged 25 to 39 in good health.

CDR3 in amino acids: CASSPPGWMNTEAFF. DNA of the CDR3: TGTGCCAGCTCACCCCCGGGATGGATGAACACTGAAGCTTTCTTT. The chain combines TRBV18 with TRBJ1-1; D not resolved. This CDR3 contains 15 residues. V lost 3 bases and J lost 0, with 11 bases in between. CDR1 is KGHSH and CDR2 is LQKENI in the germline V gene.

This chain uses TRBV6-5 with TRBJ2-5, with D maybe TRBD1 (6 bases). The J call is uncertain, as TRBJ2-7 better fits the DNA end. Germline CDR1 and CDR2: MNHEY and SVGAGI. This CDR3 has 14 residues. DNA of the CDR3: TGTGCCAGCACCCAAAGAACAGGGTCCTACGAGCAGTACTTC. Translated: CASTQRTGSYEQYF.

V usage is TRBV11-2 and J usage is TRBJ2-7; 8 bases align to TRBD2. V was clipped by 2 bases and J by 12 bases; unmatched bases: 6. This CDR3 has 12 residues. Looked up from germline, CDR1 is SGHAT and CDR2 is FQNNGV. CDR3 residues: CASSLSGTRRYF. The CDR3 region has the DNA TGTGCCAGCAGCTTAAGTGGGACTAGGAGGTACTTC. The variable domain in full, with the rest retrieved from reference TRBV11-2 and TRBJ2-7, is EAGVAQSPRYKIIEKRQSVAFWCNPISGHATLYWYQQILGQGPKLLIQFQNNGVVDDSQLPKDRFSAERLKGVDSTLKIQPAKLEDSAVYLCASSLSGTRRYFGPGTRLTVT.

The V and J genes are TRBV11-2 and TRBJ2-3; 15 nucleotides agree with TRBD2. J was trimmed by 1 base and V by 5 bases; bases with no gene match: 10. Per the germline V gene, CDR1 is SGHAT and CDR2 is FQNNGV. The CDR3 length is 19 residues. CDR3 DNA sequence: TGTGCCAGCAGCCCAGGGACTAGCGGGAGGCCCGGGGGCACAGATACGCAGTATTTT. It specifies CASSPGTSGRPGGTDTQYF. Full variable domain (missing parts from reference TRBV11-2 and TRBJ2-3): EAGVAQSPRYKIIEKRQSVAFWCNPISGHATLYWYQQILGQGPKLLIQFQNNGVVDDSQLPKDRFSAERLKGVDSTLKIQPAKLEDSAVYLCASSPGTSGRPGGTDTQYFGPGTRLTVL.

The chain has TRBV28 and TRBJ2-1; 7 bases match TRBD1. The CDR3 extends over 15 amino acids. J gave up 6 bases and V 6 bases, and 11 bases lay outside the gene matches. The germline gives CDR1 MDHEN, CDR2 SYDVKM. The chain's CDR3 is CASSLSGGRGNEQFF. The CDR3 region has the DNA TGTGCCAGCAGCCTTTCAGGGGGTAGGGGCAATGAGCAGTTCTTC.